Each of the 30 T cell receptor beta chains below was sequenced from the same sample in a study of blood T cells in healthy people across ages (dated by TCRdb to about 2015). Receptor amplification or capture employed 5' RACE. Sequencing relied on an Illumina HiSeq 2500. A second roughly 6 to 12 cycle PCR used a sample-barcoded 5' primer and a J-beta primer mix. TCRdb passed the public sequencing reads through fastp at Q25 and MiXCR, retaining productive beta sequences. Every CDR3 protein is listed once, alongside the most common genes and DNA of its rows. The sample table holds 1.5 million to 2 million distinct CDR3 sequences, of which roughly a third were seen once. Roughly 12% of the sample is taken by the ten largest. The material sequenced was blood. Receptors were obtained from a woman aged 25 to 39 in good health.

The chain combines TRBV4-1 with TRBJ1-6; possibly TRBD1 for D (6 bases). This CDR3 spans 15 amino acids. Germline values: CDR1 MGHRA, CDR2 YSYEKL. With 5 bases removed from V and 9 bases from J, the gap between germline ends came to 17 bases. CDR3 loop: CASSVSGGLSSPLHF. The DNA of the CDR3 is TGCGCCAGCAGCGTATCTGGGGGCCTGAGTTCACCCCTCCACTTT.

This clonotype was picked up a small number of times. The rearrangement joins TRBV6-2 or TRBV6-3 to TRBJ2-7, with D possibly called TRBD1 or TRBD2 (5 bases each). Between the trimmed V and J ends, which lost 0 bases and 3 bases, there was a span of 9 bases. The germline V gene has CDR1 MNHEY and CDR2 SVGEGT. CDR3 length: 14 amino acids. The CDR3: CASSYSGTNYEQYF. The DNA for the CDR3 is TGTGCCAGCAGTTACTCCGGGACCAACTACGAGCAGTACTTC.

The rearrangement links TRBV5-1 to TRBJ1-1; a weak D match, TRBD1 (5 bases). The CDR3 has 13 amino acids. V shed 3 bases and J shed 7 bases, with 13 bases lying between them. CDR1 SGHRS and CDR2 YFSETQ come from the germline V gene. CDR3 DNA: TGCGCCAGCAGCTGGGCGGGGGACGGTGAAGCTTTCTTT. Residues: CASSWAGDGEAFF.

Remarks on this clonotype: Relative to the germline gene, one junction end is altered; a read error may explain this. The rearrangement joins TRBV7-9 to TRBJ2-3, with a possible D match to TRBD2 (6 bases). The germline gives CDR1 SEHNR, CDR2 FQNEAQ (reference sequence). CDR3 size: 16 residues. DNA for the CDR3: TGTGCCAGCAGCTTAGGAACAGGACTAAGCACAGATGCGCAGTATTTT. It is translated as CASSLGTGLSTDAQYF.

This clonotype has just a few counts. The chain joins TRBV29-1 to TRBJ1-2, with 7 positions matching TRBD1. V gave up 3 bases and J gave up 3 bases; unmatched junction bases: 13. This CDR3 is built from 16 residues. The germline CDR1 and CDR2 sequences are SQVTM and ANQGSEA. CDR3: CSVDEGGGASDYGYTF. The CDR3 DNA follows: TGCAGCGTTGATGAAGGAGGGGGCGCTTCCGACTATGGCTACACCTTC.

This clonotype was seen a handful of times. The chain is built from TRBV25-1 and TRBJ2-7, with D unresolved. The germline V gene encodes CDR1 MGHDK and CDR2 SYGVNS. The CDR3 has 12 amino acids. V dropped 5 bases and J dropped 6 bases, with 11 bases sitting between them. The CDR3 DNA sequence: TGTGCCAGCAGTATCAGGATACGCGAGCAGTACTTC. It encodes CASSIRIREQYF.

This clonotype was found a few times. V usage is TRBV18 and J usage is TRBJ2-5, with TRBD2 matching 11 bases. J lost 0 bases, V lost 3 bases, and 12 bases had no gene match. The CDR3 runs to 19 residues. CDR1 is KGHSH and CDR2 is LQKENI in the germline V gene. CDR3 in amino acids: CASSPRHASGGPYQETQYF. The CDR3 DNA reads TGTGCCAGCTCACCCAGACACGCTAGCGGGGGGCCGTACCAAGAGACCCAGTACTTC. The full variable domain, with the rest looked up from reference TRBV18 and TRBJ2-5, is NAGVMQNPRHLVRRRGQEARLRCSPMKGHSHVYWYRQLPEEGLKFMVYLQKENIIDESGMPKERFSAEFPKEGPSILRIQQVVRGDSAAYFCASSPRHASGGPYQETQYFGPGTRLLVL.

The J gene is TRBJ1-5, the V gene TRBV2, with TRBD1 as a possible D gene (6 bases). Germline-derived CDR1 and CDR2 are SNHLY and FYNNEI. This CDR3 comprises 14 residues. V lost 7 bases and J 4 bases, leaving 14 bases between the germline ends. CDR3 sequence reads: CASTRTASNQPQHF. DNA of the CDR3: TGTGCCAGCACAAGGACAGCGTCGAATCAGCCCCAGCATTTT.

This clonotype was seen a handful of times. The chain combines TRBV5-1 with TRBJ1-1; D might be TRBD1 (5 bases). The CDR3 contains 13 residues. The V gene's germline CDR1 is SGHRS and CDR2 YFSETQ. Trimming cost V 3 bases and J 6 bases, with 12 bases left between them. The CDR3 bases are TGCGCCAGCAGCTCTGGGGCACCCGCTGAAGCTTTCTTT. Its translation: CASSSGAPAEAFF.

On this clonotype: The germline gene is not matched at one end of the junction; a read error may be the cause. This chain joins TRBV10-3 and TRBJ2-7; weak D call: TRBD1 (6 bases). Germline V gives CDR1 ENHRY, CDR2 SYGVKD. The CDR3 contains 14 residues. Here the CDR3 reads CAIRESQGIDEQYF. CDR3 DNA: TGTGCCATCAGGGAGTCACAGGGTATTGACGAGCAGTACTTC.

CDR3: CASSYMGVTYEQYF. CDR3 nucleotides: TGTGCCAGCAGTTACATGGGGGTAACCTACGAGCAGTACTTC. This chain connects TRBV6-2 or TRBV6-3 to TRBJ2-7; perhaps D is TRBD1 or TRBD2 (5 bases each). Germline V gene sequence: CDR1 MNHEY, CDR2 SVGEGT. CDR3 length equals 14 residues. The V end was cut by 2 bases, the J end by 2 bases, with 10 bases between.

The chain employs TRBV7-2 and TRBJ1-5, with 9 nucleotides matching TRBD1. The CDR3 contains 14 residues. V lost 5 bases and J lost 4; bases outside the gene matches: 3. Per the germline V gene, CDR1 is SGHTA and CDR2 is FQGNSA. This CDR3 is CASSHRGRNQPQHF. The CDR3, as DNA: TGTGCCAGCAGCCACAGGGGGCGAAATCAGCCCCAGCATTTT.

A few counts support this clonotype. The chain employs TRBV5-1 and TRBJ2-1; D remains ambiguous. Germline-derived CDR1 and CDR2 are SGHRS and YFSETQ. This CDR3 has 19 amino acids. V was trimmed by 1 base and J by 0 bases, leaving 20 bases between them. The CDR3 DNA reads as TGCGCCAGCAGCTTGAAAGGTATCGGGTCAACCTTCTCCTACAATGAGCAGTTCTTC. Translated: CASSLKGIGSTFSYNEQFF.

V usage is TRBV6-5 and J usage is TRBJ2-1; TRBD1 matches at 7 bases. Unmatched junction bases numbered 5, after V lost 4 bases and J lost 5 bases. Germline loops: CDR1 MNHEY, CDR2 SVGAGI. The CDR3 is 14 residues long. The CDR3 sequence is CASSWGTAHNEQFF. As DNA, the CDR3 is TGTGCCAGCAGTTGGGGGACAGCCCACAATGAGCAGTTCTTC.

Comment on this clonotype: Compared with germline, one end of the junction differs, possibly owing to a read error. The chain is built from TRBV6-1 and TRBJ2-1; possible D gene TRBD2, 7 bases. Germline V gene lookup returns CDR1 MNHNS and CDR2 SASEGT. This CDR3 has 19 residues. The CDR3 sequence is CASSLLKGGPPNGNNEQVF. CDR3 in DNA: TGTGCCAGCAGCCTCTTAAAGGGGGGGCCTCCTAATGGTAACAATGAGCAGGTCTTC.

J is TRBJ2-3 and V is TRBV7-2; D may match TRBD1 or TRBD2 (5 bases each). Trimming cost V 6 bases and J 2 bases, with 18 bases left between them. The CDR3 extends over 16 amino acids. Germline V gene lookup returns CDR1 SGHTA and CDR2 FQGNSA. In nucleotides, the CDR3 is TGTGCCAGCAGTCGTACGGGGACCCAATCCACAGATACGCAGTATTTT. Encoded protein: CASSRTGTQSTDTQYF.

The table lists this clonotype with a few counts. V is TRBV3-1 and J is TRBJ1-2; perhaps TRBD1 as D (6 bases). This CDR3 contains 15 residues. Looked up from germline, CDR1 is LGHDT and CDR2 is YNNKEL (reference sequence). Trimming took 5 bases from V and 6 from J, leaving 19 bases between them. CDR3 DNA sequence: TGTGCCAGCAGCTTAGGCCCCAGCGGGGGCGATGGCTACACCTTC. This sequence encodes CASSLGPSGGDGYTF. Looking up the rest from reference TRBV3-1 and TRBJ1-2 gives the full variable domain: DTAVSQTPKYLVTQMGNDKSIKCEQNLGHDTMYWYKQDSKKFLKIMFSYNNKELIINETVPNRFSPKSPDKAHLNLHINSLELGDSAVYFCASSLGPSGGDGYTFGSGTRLTVV.

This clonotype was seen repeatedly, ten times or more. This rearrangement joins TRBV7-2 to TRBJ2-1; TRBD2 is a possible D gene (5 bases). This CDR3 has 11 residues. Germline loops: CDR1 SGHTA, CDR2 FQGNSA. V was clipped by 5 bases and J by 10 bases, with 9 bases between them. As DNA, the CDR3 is TGTGCCAGCAGCCTCCCGGGGGAGCAGTTCTTC. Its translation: CASSLPGEQFF.

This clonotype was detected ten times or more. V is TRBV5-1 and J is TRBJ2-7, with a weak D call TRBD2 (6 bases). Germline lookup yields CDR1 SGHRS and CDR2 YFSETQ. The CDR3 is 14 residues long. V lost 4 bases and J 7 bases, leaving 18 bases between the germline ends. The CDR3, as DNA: TGCGCCAGCAGCCCGGGGACTCCTGAGGAGGAGCAGTACTTC. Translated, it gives CASSPGTPEEEQYF.

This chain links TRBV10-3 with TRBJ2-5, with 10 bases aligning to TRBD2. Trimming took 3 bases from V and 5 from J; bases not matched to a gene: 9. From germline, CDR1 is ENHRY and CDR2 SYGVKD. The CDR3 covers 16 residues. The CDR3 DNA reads TGTGCCATCAGTGACAGCGGGAGGGATTCGCGGGAGACCCAGTACTTC. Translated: CAISDSGRDSRETQYF.

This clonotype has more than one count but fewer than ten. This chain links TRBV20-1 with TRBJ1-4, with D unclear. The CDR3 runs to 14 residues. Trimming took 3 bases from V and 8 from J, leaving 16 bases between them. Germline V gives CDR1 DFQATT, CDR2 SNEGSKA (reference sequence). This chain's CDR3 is CSASGLGLGEKLFF. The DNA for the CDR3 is TGCAGTGCTAGTGGTCTCGGATTAGGAGAAAAACTGTTTTTT.

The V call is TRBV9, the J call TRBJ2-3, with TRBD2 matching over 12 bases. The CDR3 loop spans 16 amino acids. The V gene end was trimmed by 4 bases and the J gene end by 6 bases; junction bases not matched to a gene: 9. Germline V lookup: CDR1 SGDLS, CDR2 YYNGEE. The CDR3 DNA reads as TGTGCCAGCAGCCTACCTCTAGCGGGGGGGCCGGATACGCAGTATTTT. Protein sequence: CASSLPLAGGPDTQYF.

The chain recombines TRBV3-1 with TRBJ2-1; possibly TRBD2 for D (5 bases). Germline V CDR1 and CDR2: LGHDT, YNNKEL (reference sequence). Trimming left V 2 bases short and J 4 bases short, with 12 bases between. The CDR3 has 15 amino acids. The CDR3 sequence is CASSQPGVHYNEQFF. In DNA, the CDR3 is TGTGCCAGCAGCCAACCCGGGGTCCATTACAATGAGCAGTTCTTC.

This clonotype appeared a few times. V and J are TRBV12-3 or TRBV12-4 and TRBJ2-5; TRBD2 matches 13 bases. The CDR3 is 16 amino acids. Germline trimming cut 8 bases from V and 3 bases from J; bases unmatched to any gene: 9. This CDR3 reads CASLSGGTSGKETQYF. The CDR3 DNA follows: TGTGCCAGCCTAAGTGGGGGGACTAGCGGGAAAGAGACCCAGTACTTC.

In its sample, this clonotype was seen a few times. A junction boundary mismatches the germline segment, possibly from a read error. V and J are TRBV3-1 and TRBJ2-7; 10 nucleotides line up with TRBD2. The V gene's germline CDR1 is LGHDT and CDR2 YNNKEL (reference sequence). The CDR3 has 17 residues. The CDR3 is CAGSPRLASGGSYEQYF. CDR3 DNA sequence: TGTGCCGGCAGCCCACGTTTGGCTAGCGGGGGTTCCTACGAGCAGTACTTC.

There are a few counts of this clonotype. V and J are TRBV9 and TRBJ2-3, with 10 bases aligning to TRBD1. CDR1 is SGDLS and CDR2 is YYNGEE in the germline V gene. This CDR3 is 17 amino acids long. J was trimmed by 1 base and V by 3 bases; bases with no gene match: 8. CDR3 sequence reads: CASSARDRGRGTDTQYF. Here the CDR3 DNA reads TGTGCCAGCAGCGCCAGGGACAGGGGCCGGGGCACAGATACGCAGTATTTT. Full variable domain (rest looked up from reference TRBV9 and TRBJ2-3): DSGVTQTPKHLITATGQRVTLRCSPRSGDLSVYWYQQSLDQGLQFLIQYYNGEERAKGNILERFSAQQFPDLHSELNLSSLELGDSALYFCASSARDRGRGTDTQYFGPGTRLTVL.

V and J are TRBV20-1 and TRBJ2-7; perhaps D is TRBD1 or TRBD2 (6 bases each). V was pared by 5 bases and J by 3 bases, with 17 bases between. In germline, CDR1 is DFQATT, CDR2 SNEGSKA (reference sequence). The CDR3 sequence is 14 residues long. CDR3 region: CSAFLGASDYEQYF. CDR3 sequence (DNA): TGCAGTGCTTTTCTGGGGGCTAGCGACTACGAGCAGTACTTC.

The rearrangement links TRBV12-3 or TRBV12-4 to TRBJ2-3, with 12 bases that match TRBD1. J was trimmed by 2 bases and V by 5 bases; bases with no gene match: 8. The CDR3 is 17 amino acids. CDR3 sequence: CASSKPGQGAITDTQYF. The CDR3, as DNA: TGTGCCAGCAGTAAACCGGGACAGGGGGCTATCACAGATACGCAGTATTTT.

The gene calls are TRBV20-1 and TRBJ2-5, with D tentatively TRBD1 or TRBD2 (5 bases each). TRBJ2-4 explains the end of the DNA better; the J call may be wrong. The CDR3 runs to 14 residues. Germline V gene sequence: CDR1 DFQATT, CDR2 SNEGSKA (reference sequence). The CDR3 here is CSASEGTAKNIQYF. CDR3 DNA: TGCAGTGCTAGTGAGGGGACCGCCAAAAACATTCAGTACTTC.

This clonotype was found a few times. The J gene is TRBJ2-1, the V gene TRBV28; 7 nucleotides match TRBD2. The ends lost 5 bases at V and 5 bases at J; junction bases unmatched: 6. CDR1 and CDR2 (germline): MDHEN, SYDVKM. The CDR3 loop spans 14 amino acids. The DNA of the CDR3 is TGTGCCAGCAGTACCTCGACTAGCCACAATGAGCAGTTCTTC. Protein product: CASSTSTSHNEQFF.